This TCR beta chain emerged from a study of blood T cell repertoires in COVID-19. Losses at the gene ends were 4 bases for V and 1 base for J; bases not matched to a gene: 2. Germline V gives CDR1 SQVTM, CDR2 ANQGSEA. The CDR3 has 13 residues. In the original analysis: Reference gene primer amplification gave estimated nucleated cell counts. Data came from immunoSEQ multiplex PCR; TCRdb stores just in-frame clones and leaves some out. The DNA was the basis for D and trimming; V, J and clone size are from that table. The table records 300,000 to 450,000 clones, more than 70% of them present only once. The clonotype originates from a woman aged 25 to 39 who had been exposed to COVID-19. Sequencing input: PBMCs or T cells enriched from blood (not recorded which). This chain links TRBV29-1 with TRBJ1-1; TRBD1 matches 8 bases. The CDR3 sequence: CSVGQGPNTEAFF. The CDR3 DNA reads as TGCAGCGTTGGACAGGGGCCGAACACTGAAGCTTTCTTT.